This TCR beta chain was recovered during a study of technical replicates of blood from a handful of donors. CDR1 and CDR2 (germline): GTSNPN, SVGIG (reference sequence). This CDR3 has 13 amino acids. Trimming took 2 bases from V and 1 from J, leaving 9 bases between them. Produced via immunoSEQ multiplex PCR; TCRdb's table is partial and in-frame only. This sample yields about 73,000 clones, of which over 90% are seen a single time; approximately 4.6% belongs to the top ten. The chain carries TRBV30 and TRBJ2-7; tentatively, D is TRBD1 (5 bases). The sequenced sample was PBMCs. This receptor was taken from a human donor in good health. Some clones in this sample may be carry-over from other donors' samples. The CDR3 bases are TGTGCCTGGAGTAAGGGGTCTTCCTACGAGCAGTACTTC. This encodes CAWSKGSSYEQYF.